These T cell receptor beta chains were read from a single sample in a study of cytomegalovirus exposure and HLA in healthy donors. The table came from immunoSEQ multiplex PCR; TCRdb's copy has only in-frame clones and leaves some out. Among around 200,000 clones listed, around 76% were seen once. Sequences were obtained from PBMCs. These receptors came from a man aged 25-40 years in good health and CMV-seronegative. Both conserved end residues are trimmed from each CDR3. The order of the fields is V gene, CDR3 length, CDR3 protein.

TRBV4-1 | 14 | ASSQSLGQINEKLF
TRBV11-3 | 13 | ASSQGLAGQETQY
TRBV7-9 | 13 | ASSFRPGASTEAF
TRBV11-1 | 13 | ASSPAGQGSSPLH
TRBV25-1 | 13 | ASSASSGRTDTQY
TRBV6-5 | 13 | ASSYSQGGEEKLF
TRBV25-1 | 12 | ASSVGASTGELF
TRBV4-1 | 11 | ASSRLRDTEAF
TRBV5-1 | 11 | ASSHPQTDTQY
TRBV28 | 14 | ASIDGGGPPGNTIY
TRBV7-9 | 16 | ASSLLSHEGGSTDTQY
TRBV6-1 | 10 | ASSGTVYGYT
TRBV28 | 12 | ASSLPQMTDTQY
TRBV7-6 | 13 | ASSPWTSDYNEQF
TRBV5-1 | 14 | ASSQGTGSLGTEAF
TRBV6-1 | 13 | ASSGGGLGFDEQF
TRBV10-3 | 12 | AISDDRGWETQY
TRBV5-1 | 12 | ASSFGTGAYEQY
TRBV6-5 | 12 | ASTLGQGGETQY
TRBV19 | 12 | ASSIGLATYEQY
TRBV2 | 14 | ASSEGRAGGNQPQH
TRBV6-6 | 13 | ASSYSIDIGNTIY
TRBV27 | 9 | ASSHNQPQH
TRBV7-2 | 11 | ASSYDRDTEAF
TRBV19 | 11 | ASSYRGNQPQH
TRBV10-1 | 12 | ASSESGVRGEQY
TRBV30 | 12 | AWSVWDRTYEQY
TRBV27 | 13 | ASSTGQGAFPGYT
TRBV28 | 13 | ASSSGGAPNTEAF
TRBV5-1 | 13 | ASSLNGVAQETQY
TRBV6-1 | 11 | ASRDRGQETQY
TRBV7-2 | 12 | ASSRDRANYGYT
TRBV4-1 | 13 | ASSQRLAGPHEQY
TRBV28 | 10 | ASQIVTGGYT
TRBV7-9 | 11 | ASSRDNNYGYT
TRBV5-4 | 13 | ASNLGTSGSDTQY
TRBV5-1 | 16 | ASSSGLAGGPVVYEQY
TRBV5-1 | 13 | ASSLGFYSTNEQF
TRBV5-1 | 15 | ASSLIGSGREQETQY
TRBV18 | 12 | ASSSTGGNTEAF
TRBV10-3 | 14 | AISDKSTGWNTEAF